This passage covers 3 T cell receptor beta chains from one sample sequenced in a study of blood T cell repertoires in COVID-19. Using immunoSEQ multiplex PCR, the repertoire was profiled, and TCRdb retains in-frame clones only, with some absent. The sample holds some 170,000 clones; roughly 80% are singletons and the top ten take 8% to 9.5%. Sequenced material: peripheral blood. Receptors were obtained from a woman aged 70 to 79 with acute or convalescent COVID-19.

The chain combines TRBV27 with TRBJ1-2; D remains unclear. CDR1 and CDR2 (germline): MNHEY, SMNVEV (reference sequence). The V end was cut by 5 bases, the J end by 8 bases, with 15 bases between. This CDR3 contains 13 residues. The CDR3 loop reads CASSPESFGGYTF. CDR3 nucleotide sequence: TGTGCCAGCAGTCCCGAATCCTTCGGGGGCTACACCTTC.

The chain has TRBV5-1 and TRBJ1-4, with 7 bases identical to TRBD1. This CDR3 region has 15 residues. CDR1 is SGHRS and CDR2 is YFSETQ in the germline V gene. V lost 5 bases and J lost 2; bases outside the gene matches: 6. The CDR3, as DNA: TGCGCCAGCAGGGAACCGGGACAGACTAATGAAAAACTGTTTTTT. Encoded protein: CASREPGQTNEKLFF.

The chain links TRBV18 to TRBJ1-2; D may be TRBD1 (6 bases). Trimming removed 0 bases from V and 2 bases from J, with 10 bases in between. The germline V gene encodes CDR1 KGHSH and CDR2 LQKENI. This CDR3 has 15 residues. The CDR3: CASSPPTGNNYGYTF. In DNA, the CDR3 is TGTGCCAGCTCACCACCTACAGGGAACAACTATGGCTACACCTTC.